These T cell receptor beta chains were read from a single sample in a study of cytomegalovirus exposure and HLA in healthy donors. TCRdb's copy holds only in-frame clones and misses some; the assay was immunoSEQ multiplex PCR. This sample has some 120,000 clones, with approximately 68% found just once. What was sequenced was PBMCs. The receptors here all came from a man aged 25 to 40 in good health and CMV-seropositive. Both conserved end residues are part of each CDR3. Clone size is given for some rows only: seen once, a few or many times, or a class if the clone is expanded.

clone_size v_call cdr3_aa
NA TRBV5-4 CASSSPGQTNTEAFF
NA TRBV11-2 CASSGLAGGPLNEQYF
few TRBV9 CASSEGGLAIEQFF
NA TRBV7-2 CASSYRTGPYEQYF
NA TRBV7-2 CASSKQGSISEAFF
NA TRBV11-1 CASSLFQGQGYEQYF
NA TRBV28 CASSSRPGLAGGHLYTDTQYF
NA TRBV10-3 CAISEQPGQGSYEQYF
NA TRBV9 CASSPLAGLRNEQFF
NA TRBV5-1 CASSFGLAGRSYNDQFF
NA TRBV6-1 CATNDRGTFYEQYF
NA TRBV19 CASSIGGIVAGGFHYEQYF
NA TRBV7-8 CASSLTTVGNNEQFF
few TRBV5-1 CASSLETSGTDTQYF
NA TRBV6-7 CASSYFCHRLALETQYF
NA TRBV10-3 CAIRFRAGVINEQFF
NA TRBV19 CASSIGGSDVSEQYF
NA TRBV9 CASSVDLRQDNYGYTF
NA TRBV28 CASRRGTDTQYF
NA TRBV15 CATSRDSGTGGRGPIPEYF
NA TRBV4-2 CASSQARYSGTGRTEAFF
NA TRBV5-1 CASSFHRGGVITEAFF
NA TRBV11-2 CASSIDSLWQYF
few TRBV19 CASSTWTSGTGELFF
NA TRBV6-1 CASSDQPGQGTYEQYF
few TRBV18 CASSWGQRTDTQYF
NA TRBV9 CASSAQGGDSYEQYF
once TRBV7-2 CASSLTGHRQRINYGYTF
NA TRBV6-5 CASNKMGGTGELFF
NA TRBV25-1 CASSGTYPDTQYF
NA TRBV12-5 CASGLDTYRDKGISGAFF
NA TRBV2 CASRLNRGHEQYF
few TRBV6-1 CASSAYRGLSSGNTIYF
NA TRBV10-3 CAIGQGLEAFF
NA TRBV19 CASSMRSGGLAGYNEQFF
few TRBV10-3 CAISDLGGRETQYF
NA TRBV18 CASSPQGVPKENTIYF
NA TRBV11-2 CASSSDRGNTIYF
NA TRBV9 CASSQGDEQYF
once TRBV28 CASSLFRTSAYNEQFF
few TRBV6-6 CASQGEWVGSYEQYF
NA TRBV6-5 CASSYLGRVDEKLFF
NA TRBV2 CASSARVGANVLTF
NA TRBV7-6 CASSLAEAQYEQYF
NA TRBV13 CASSLLADRNNGELFF
NA TRBV28 CASNYRVREKLFF
once TRBV6-1 CASSVSTTDTQYF
few TRBV19 CASRRLAENANTGELFF
NA TRBV10-3 CAISDRAQSGNTIYF